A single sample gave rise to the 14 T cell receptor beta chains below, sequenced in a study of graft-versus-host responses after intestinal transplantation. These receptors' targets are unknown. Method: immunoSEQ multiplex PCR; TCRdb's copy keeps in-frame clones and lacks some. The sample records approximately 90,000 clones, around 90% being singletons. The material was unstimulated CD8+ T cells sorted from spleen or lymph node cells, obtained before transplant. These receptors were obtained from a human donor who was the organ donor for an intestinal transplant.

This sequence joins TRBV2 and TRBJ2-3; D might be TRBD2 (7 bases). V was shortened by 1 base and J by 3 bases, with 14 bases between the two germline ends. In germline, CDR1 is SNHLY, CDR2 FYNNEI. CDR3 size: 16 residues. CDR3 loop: CASSEGRRGTTDTQYF. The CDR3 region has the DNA TGTGCCAGCAGTGAAGGACGGCGGGGGACAACAGATACGCAGTATTTT. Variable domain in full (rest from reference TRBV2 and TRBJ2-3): EPEVTQTPSHQVTQMGQEVILRCVPISNHLYFYWYRQILGQKVEFLVSFYNNEISEKSEIFDDQFSVERPDGSNFTLKIRSTKLEDSAMYFCASSEGRRGTTDTQYFGPGTRLTVL.

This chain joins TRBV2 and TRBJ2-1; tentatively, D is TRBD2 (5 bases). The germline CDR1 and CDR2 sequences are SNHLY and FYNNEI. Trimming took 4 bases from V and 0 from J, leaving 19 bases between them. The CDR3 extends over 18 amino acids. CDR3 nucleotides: TGTGCCAGCAGTGCCATTGGTAACGGGAAGAGCTCCTACAATGAGCAGTTCTTC. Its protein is CASSAIGNGKSSYNEQFF.

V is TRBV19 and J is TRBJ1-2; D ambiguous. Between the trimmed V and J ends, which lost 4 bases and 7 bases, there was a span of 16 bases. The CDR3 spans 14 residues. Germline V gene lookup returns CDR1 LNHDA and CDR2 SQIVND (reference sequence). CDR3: CASSTPSGPSGYTF. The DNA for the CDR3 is TGTGCCAGTAGTACTCCATCCGGGCCCTCTGGCTACACCTTC.

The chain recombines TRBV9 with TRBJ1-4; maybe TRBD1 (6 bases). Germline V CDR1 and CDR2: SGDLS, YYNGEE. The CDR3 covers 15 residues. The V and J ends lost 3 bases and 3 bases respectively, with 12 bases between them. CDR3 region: CASSGDGGPNEKLFF. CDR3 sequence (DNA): TGTGCCAGCAGCGGGGACGGGGGGCCTAATGAAAAACTGTTTTTT.

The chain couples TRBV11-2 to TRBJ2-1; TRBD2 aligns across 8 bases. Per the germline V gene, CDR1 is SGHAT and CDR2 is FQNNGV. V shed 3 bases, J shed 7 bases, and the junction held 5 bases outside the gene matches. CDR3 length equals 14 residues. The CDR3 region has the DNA TGTGCCAGCAGCTTCGGGGGGGCCAGTAATGAGCAGTTCTTC. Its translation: CASSFGGASNEQFF.

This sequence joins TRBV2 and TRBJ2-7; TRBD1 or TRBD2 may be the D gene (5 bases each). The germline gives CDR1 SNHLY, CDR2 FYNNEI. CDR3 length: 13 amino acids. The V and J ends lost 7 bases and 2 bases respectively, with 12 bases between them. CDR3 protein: CASKGTATYEQYF. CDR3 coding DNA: TGTGCCAGCAAGGGGACGGCAACCTACGAGCAGTACTTC.

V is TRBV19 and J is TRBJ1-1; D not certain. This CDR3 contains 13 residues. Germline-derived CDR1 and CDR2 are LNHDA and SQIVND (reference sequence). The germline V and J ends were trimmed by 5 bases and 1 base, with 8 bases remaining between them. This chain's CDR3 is CASSLGKNTEAFF. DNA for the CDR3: TGTGCCAGTAGTCTCGGAAAGAACACTGAAGCTTTCTTT.

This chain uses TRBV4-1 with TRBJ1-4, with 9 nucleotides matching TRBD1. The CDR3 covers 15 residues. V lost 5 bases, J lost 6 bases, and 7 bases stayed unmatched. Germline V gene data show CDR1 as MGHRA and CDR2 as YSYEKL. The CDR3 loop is CASSSFRDRDEKLFF. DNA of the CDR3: TGCGCCAGCAGCAGCTTCCGGGACAGGGATGAAAAACTGTTTTTT.

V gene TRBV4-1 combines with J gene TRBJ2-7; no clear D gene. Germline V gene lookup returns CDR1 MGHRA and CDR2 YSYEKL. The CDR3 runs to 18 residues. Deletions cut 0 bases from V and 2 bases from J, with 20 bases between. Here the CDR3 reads CASSQEYGYETRTYEQYF. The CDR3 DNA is TGCGCCAGCAGCCAAGAATACGGATACGAGACAAGAACCTACGAGCAGTACTTC.

CDR3 bases: TGTGCCAGCAGTTTAGGACTAGCCTACGAGCAGTACTTC. It specifies CASSLGLAYEQYF. V is TRBV27 and J is TRBJ2-7; 7 bases are a match to TRBD2. Germline V gene data show CDR1 as MNHEY and CDR2 as SMNVEV (reference sequence). V shed 2 bases, J shed 2 bases, and the junction held 0 bases outside the gene matches. CDR3 size: 13 residues.

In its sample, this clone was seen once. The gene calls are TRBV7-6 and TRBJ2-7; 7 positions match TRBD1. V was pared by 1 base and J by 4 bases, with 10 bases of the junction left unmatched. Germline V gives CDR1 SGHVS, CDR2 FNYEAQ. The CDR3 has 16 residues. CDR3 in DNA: TGTGCCAGCAGCTTAGGTCCAGCGACAGGGACATACGAGCAGTACTTC. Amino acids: CASSLGPATGTYEQYF. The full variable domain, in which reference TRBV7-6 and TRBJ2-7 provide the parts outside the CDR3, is GAGVSQSPRYKVTKRGQDVALRCDPISGHVSLYWYRQALGQGPEFLTYFNYEAQQDKSGLPNDRFSAERPEGSISTLTIQRTEQRDSAMYRCASSLGPATGTYEQYFGPGTRLTVT.

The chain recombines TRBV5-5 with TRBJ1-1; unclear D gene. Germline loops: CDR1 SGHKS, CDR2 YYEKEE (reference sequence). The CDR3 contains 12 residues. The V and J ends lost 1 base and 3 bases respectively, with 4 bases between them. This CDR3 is CASSLTDTEAFF. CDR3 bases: TGTGCCAGCAGCTTGACGGACACTGAAGCTTTCTTT.

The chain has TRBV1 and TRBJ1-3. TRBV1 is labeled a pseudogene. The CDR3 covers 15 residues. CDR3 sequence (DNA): TGCACCAGCAGCCTCGACGGATCCTCTGGAAACACCATATATTTT. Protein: CTSSLDGSSGNTIYF.

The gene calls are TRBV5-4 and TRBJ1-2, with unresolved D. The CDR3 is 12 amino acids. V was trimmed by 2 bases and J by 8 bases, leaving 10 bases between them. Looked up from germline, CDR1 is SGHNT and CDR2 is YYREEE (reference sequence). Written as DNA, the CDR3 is TGTGCCAGCAGCTTTGGAGGAGGGGGCTACACCTTC. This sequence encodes CASSFGGGGYTF. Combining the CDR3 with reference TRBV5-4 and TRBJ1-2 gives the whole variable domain ETGVTQSPTHLIKTRGQQVTLRCSSQSGHNTVSWYQQALGQGPQFIFQYYREEENGRGNFPPRFSGLQFPNYSSELNVNALELDDSALYLCASSFGGGGYTFGSGTRLTVV.